One and the same sample provided the 6 T cell receptor beta chains below, sequenced in a study of shared clonotypes between healthy human individuals. Terminally differentiated effector memory CD45RA+ cells were excluded from the naive CD8 cells, which were CD45RO-negative and positively selected for CCR7. TCRdb keeps only in-frame clones here, not all; method: immunoSEQ multiplex PCR. The table lists about 2,100,000 clones, 85% to 95% of them singletons, with around 1.7% in the top ten. Input material: naive CD8+ T cells from PBMCs. These receptors originate from a young man in good health. Some clones in this sample may be carry-over from other donors' samples.

This chain links TRBV9 with TRBJ2-2, with 11 bases aligning to TRBD2. The CDR3 runs 18 residues. From germline, CDR1 is SGDLS and CDR2 YYNGEE. V shed 6 bases and J 0 bases; nucleotides not matched to a gene: 10. This CDR3 is CASTGGTSGDPNTGELFF. The DNA of the CDR3 is TGTGCCAGCACCGGTGGGACTAGCGGTGACCCGAACACCGGGGAGCTGTTTTTT.

This sequence joins TRBV28 and TRBJ2-2; D is unclear. Per the germline V gene, CDR1 is MDHEN and CDR2 is SYDVKM. Trimming removed 10 bases at V and 0 bases at J, with 12 bases between. CDR3 length: 14 residues. The CDR3 reads CATHGWANTGELFF. The CDR3 bases are TGTGCCACCCATGGGTGGGCGAACACCGGGGAGCTGTTTTTT.

J is TRBJ2-7 and V is TRBV21-1. TRBV21-1 is termed a pseudogene. The CDR3 spans 16 residues. The CDR3 DNA sequence: TGTGCCAGCACTTACGCGGTGTCCGCAGGTGTCTACGAGCAGTACTTC. Amino acids: CASTYAVSAGVYEQYF.

The gene calls are TRBV7-2 and TRBJ2-7; 9 bases line up with TRBD1. The CDR3 has 16 residues. V shed 1 base and J 2 bases; nucleotides not matched to a gene: 6. CDR1 is SGHTA, CDR2 FQGNSA, per germline. The CDR3 DNA reads TGTGCCAGCAGCTTAGGCACAGGGGGCCTACCCTACGAGCAGTACTTC. It is translated as CASSLGTGGLPYEQYF.

The chain has TRBV29-1 and TRBJ1-2; D not resolved. In germline, CDR1 is SQVTM, CDR2 ANQGSEA. There are 11 residues in the CDR3. Trimming stripped 4 bases from V and 6 bases from J, with 9 bases between. The CDR3 is CSVGRENGYTF. The CDR3 region has the DNA TGCAGCGTTGGTAGGGAGAATGGCTACACCTTC.

As to this clone: One junction end does not reproduce the germline sequence, and a read error may be involved. The chain employs TRBV7-9 and TRBJ2-1; 10 nucleotides align to TRBD2. The CDR3 length is 13 residues. Germline-derived CDR1 and CDR2 are SEHNR and FQNEAQ (reference sequence). The CDR3 region has the DNA TGTGCCAGCAGCCTAGCCGGGACTAGCGCAAGTTTCTTC. This sequence encodes CASSLAGTSASFF.